The entry that follows covers one TCR beta chain sequence. Its binding antigen is unknown. Base quality data are lacking; no much larger clone is found one base away. The trial excluded patients who had a history of autoimmune disease or who were on systemic immunosuppression. Peripheral blood for TCR sequencing was collected from all dose cohorts at baseline, on cycle 4 day 1, and on cycle 7 day 1. Samples came from an open-label, multicenter, first-in-human phase I dose-escalation trial of ivuxolimab. Adults with locally advanced or metastatic head and neck squamous cell, hepatocellular, melanoma or renal cell carcinoma were enrolled in the trial. CD4+ and CD8+ T cells were sorted separately from peripheral blood before TCR sequencing. The data stem from a study of OX40 agonist ivuxolimab in advanced cancers. For the study in its entirety: The costimulatory receptor OX40 (CD134) was targeted by ivuxolimab, a fully human IgG2 agonistic monoclonal antibody. Intravenous ivuxolimab was administered to patients every 2 weeks at six dose levels: 0.01, 0.1, 0.3, 1.5, 3 and 10 mg/kg. Among the approximately 50 dose-escalation patients, some 20 had hepatocellular carcinoma, 15 or so melanoma, 9 renal cell carcinoma and 9 head and neck cancer. A male proportion of 75% to 85% and a mean age of about 60 years, ranging from roughly 23 to 85, were recorded for the dose-escalation cohort. Prior anti-PD-1, anti-PD-L1 or anti-CTLA-4 therapy was permitted, and 30% to 50% of dose-escalation patients had received checkpoint inhibitors. Partial responses were achieved by three dose-escalation patients, of whom one had hepatocellular carcinoma and two had cutaneous melanoma. The point of sequencing TCRbeta in the periphery was to test whether ivuxolimab changed TCR sequence diversity and drove clonal T-cell expansion. The paper reports the monotherapy dose-escalation portion (N of about 51 patients) of the phase I ivuxolimab trial. General study outcomes and caveats: At doses from 0.1 to 3.0 mg/kg, clonal expansion was seen in both CD4+ and CD8+ blood T cells between baseline and week 6. Partial responders in the 0.1-3.0 mg/kg groups had among the lowest normalized peripheral clonal expansion, especially among CD8+ T cells. Low levels of normalized T-cell clonal expansion were also seen in some nonresponding patients. After ivuxolimab, CD8+ T cells had more expanded clones than CD4+ T cells on average. The antigen specificity of the peripheral T cells that underwent clonal expansion was not determined.

For sequencing of the TCRbeta CDR3 region, genomic DNA was extracted from the sorted cells. The immunoSEQ Assay was used to sequence the TCRbeta CDR3 regions. Not all clones reach the TCRdb copy of this immuneACCESS table, which keeps in-frame sequences only. Checked studies attribute under half of the gap to unresolved V genes and leave the rest unexplained. Here the sample has about 88,000 clones; about 83% occur a single time. Together, the top ten hold roughly 1.5% of the sample. The CDR1 and CDR2 encoded by the germline V gene are SGHDN and FVKESK. The CDR3 starts with the cysteine, ends with the phenylalanine, and has 12 residues. The retained sequence is limited to the CDR3, 36 bases, with the frame set at the first base. Trimming costs V 3 bases and J 4 bases, and their ends lie 6 bases apart.

This TCR came from an adult with an advanced solid tumor such as melanoma, head and neck, liver or kidney cancer. The rearranged chain carries TRBV14 and TRBJ2-5, with no D gene named confidently. The sample was CD4+ or CD8+ T cells sorted from blood, taken in a trial of the OX40 agonist ivuxolimab. The CDR3 in this case is CASSQSVETQYF. The sequenced DNA is TGTGCCAGCAGCCAGTCTGTAGAGACCCAGTACTTC.